This TCR beta chain was sequenced during a study of Ad26.COV2.S vaccination and SARS-CoV-2 variants. The overall study: Administration of Ad26.COV2.S was intramuscular, either once or twice 56 days apart.

Treatment: roughly 18 received Ad26.COV2.S at low or high dose, single or two shots; about five received placebo; per-sample allocation not given. Samples came from day 63 after the first vaccine or placebo injection. V lost 1 base and J lost 2, with 8 bases in between. Germline CDR1 reads SGHVS; CDR2 reads FQNEAQ. The CDR3 consists of 14 residues. Only in-frame clones appear in the TCRdb table, and some are missing; sequencing was by immunoSEQ multiplex PCR. The repertoire holds approximately 350,000 clones, with 87% as singletons. The chain uses TRBV7-8 and TRBJ2-5; no reliable D call. The sample was peripheral blood, taken in a trial of Ad26.COV2.S vaccine versus placebo. This TCR was recovered from a person aged 18-65 years who received the Ad26.COV2.S COVID-19 vaccine or a placebo. The CDR3 here is CASSLEQPQETQYF. The CDR3 DNA sequence: TGTGCCAGCAGCTTAGAACAGCCACAAGAGACCCAGTACTTC.